The entry that follows covers one T cell receptor beta chain sequence. As yet, its antigen is unknown. This entry comes from a study of shared clonotypes between healthy human individuals. Assay used: immunoSEQ multiplex PCR; TCRdb lists only in-frame clones, some missing. The sample records a few hundred thousand clones, approximately 97% being singletons. Study findings and constraints: Among donors, sharing of clonotypes was expected to be affected by sequencing depth.

The sequencing sample was made of memory CD8+ T cells sorted from blood. The subset: CD45RO+ cells pooled with CCR7-negative TemRA cells. This clonotype was sampled from a man younger than 45 in good health.

CDR3 DNA: TGTGCCAGCAGCCAAGCAGTCCCGGGGAACGAGCAGTACTTC. The encoded protein is CASSQAVPGNEQYF. The V and J genes are TRBV4-2 and TRBJ2-7; perhaps TRBD2 as D (5 bases). CDR1 is LGHNA, CDR2 YNFKEQ, per germline. Trimming took off 1 base at V and 5 bases at J, with 12 bases between the two ends. The CDR3 loop spans 14 amino acids.